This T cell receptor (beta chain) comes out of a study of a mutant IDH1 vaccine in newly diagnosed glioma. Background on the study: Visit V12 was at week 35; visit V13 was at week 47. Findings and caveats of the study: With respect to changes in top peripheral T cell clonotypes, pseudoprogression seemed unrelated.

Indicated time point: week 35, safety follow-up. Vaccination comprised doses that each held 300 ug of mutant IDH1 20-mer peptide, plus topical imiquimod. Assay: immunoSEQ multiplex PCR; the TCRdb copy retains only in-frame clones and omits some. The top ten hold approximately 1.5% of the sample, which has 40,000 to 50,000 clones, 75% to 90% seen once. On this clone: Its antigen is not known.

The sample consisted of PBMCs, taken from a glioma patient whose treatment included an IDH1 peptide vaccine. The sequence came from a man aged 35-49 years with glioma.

The CDR3 DNA reads as TGTGCCAGTAGTATCGGCCTCCGGGAAGAGACCCAGTACTTC. As protein: CASSIGLREETQYF. The V and J genes are TRBV19 and TRBJ2-5; D gene uncertain. CDR3 length equals 14 residues. Germline CDR1 reads LNHDA; CDR2 reads SQIVND (reference sequence). Trimming removed 3 bases at V and 3 bases at J, with 11 bases between.